This T cell receptor beta chain was profiled in a study of breast tumors, draining lymph nodes, adjacent tissues. Study observations and caveats: The lymph node origin of tumor T cells was framed as consistent with a hypothesis, not demonstrated. The data were judged consistent with most tumor T cells coming from lymph node and expanding in tumor. Luminal-like breast cancer showed significantly greater tumor-nontumor repertoire similarity than basal-like breast cancer did.

With regard to this clonotype: Its antigen remains unidentified.

TCRdb fed the multiplex PCR reads into MiXCR, producing one record per CDR3 protein. The table lists 45,000 to 60,000 distinct CDR3 sequences, about 23% of them singletons. This CDR3 contains 16 residues. Germline V gene lookup returns CDR1 LNHNV and CDR2 YYDKDF (reference sequence). Trimming took off 3 bases at V and 4 bases at J, with 16 bases between the two ends. The source material was breast tumor tissue. The receptor was derived from a female donor with breast cancer. Some clones in this sample may be carry-over from other donors' samples. The V gene is TRBV15, the J gene TRBJ1-3; D is undetermined. The CDR3 loop is CATSSHQTPKGNTIYF. Written as DNA, the CDR3 is TGTGCCACCAGCAGTCATCAGACCCCCAAAGGAAACACCATATATTTT.